Listed below are T cell receptor beta chains from one sample, sequenced in a study of T cell responses to AZD1222 COVID-19 vaccine. Produced via immunoSEQ multiplex PCR; TCRdb's table is partial and in-frame only. The repertoire holds 150,000 to 160,000 clones, with less than 95% as singletons. Sequenced here: peripheral blood, sampled on day 0 of AZD1222 vaccination. The receptor source for this set is an adult in good health. Both conserved end residues are part of each CDR3. The D gene is left open where the match is weak. Where a row states a size, it is once, few, many or the class of an expanded clone; other rows omit it.

>TRBD1|TRBV11-2|NA|TRBJ2-1
TGTGCCAGCAGCTTAGAAGGTAGATTCGACAGGGCCCGGTACAATGAGCAGTTCTTC
CASSLEGRFDRARYNEQFF
>NA|TRBV14|NA|TRBJ2-1
TGTGCCAGCCTTTCCTCAGGCAGGGGCTCCTACAATGAGCAGTTCTTC
CASLSSGRGSYNEQFF
>NA|TRBV6-5|NA|TRBJ2-1
TGTGCCAGCAGTTACTTAACCGGGGATGAGCAGTTCTTC
CASSYLTGDEQFF
>NA|TRBV13|NA|TRBJ1-3
TGTGCCAGCAGCTTACGAGGAAACACCATATATTTT
CASSLRGNTIYF
>TRBD1|TRBV4-3|once|TRBJ2-7
TGCGCCAGCAGCCAAGTTAGACAGGGGGGCCACGAGCAGTACTTC
CASSQVRQGGHEQYF
>TRBD1|TRBV5-4|few|TRBJ2-7
TGTGCCAGCAGCCCGGGACAGCAAGAGTTTCCTCGCGAGCAGTACTTC
CASSPGQQEFPREQYF
>NA|TRBV6-5|NA|TRBJ1-1
TGTGCCAGCAGTTACTCACGGGGGGGCACTGAAGCTTTCTTT
CASSYSRGGTEAFF
>TRBD1|TRBV24-1|NA|TRBJ2-5
TGTGCCACCAGTGAAACGACAGGGGTTGACCAAGAGACCCAGTACTTC
CATSETTGVDQETQYF
>NA|TRBV7-3|NA|TRBJ2-2
TGTGCCAGCAGCTTAAGCAGCACCGGGGAGCTGTTTTTT
CASSLSSTGELFF
>NA|TRBV18|NA|TRBJ1-1
TGTGCCAGCTCAGCTTATCAGGGGAAGAACACTGAAGCTTTCTTT
CASSAYQGKNTEAFF
>NA|TRBV5-4|NA|TRBJ1-1
TGTGCCAGCAGCTTGGGGAGGACAGACTCGAACACTGAAGCTTTCTTT
CASSLGRTDSNTEAFF
>TRBD1|TRBV7-8|NA|TRBJ1-1
TGTGCCAGCAGCTTCATCACAGGGGGCCCCGTGAACACTGAAGCTTTCTTT
CASSFITGGPVNTEAFF
>NA|TRBV6-5|NA|TRBJ1-2
TGTGCCAGCAGTCCACCGGACTATGGCTACACCTTC
CASSPPDYGYTF
>NA|TRBV3-1/TRBV3-2|NA|TRBJ2-7
TGTGCCAGCAGCCATTTAGACCGAGTGCCGTACGAGCAGTACTTC
CASSHLDRVPYEQYF
>NA|TRBV28|NA|TRBJ1-6
TGTGCCAGCAGTTCAATGGGACGGAATAATTCACCCCTCCACTTT
CASSSMGRNNSPLHF
>TRBD2|TRBV9|NA|TRBJ2-2
TGTGCCAGCAGCTCGCGGACTAGCGGGCCCACCGGGGAGCTGTTTTTT
CASSSRTSGPTGELFF
>NA|TRBV5-1|NA|TRBJ2-1
TGCGCCAGCAGCTTAAGCCCCTACAATGAGCAGTTCTTC
CASSLSPYNEQFF
>TRBD1|TRBV14|NA|TRBJ2-7
TGTGCCAGCAGCCATGCCGGGACAGGGGGCTACGAGCAGTACTTC
CASSHAGTGGYEQYF
>NA|TRBV15|NA|TRBJ2-3
TGTGCCACCAGCAGTTATAGGGTAGGAGATACGCAGTATTTT
CATSSYRVGDTQYF
>TRBD2|TRBV28|NA|TRBJ2-3
TGTGCCAGCAGTTTACCCGCAGCGGGAGCGCGGGGTACGCAGTATTTT
CASSLPAAGARGTQYF
>NA|TRBV2|once|TRBJ2-1
TGTGCCAGCAGTGCGCTGGACTATGAGCAGTTCTTC
CASSALDYEQFF
>NA|TRBV30|NA|TRBJ1-1
TGTGCCTGGAGCGACTCACTACCCGGGATGGACACTGAAGCTTTCTTT
CAWSDSLPGMDTEAFF
>TRBD1|TRBV5-8|NA|TRBJ2-1
TGTGCCAGCAACCCGGGACAGTATTACAATGAGCAGTTCTTC
CASNPGQYYNEQFF
>TRBD1|TRBV19|NA|TRBJ2-1
TGTGCCAGTAGTATTCTTGCCCGGGACAGGGGTGTGAATGAGCAGTTCTTC
CASSILARDRGVNEQFF
>TRBD1|TRBV28|NA|TRBJ2-7
TGTGCCAGCAGTCGACAGGGGTATTCCTACGAGCAGTACTTC
CASSRQGYSYEQYF
>NA|TRBV19|NA|TRBJ2-7
TGTGCCAGTAGTATAGCCCCAGGGGACTACGAGCAGTACTTC
CASSIAPGDYEQYF
>NA|TRBV7-9|NA|TRBJ2-5
TGTGCCAGCAGCTGGGGGGACAGTCAAGAGACCCAGTACTTC
CASSWGDSQETQYF
>TRBD2|TRBV27|NA|TRBJ2-7
TGTGCCAGCAGTTTGCGGGAGGCCTACGAGCAGTACTTC
CASSLREAYEQYF
>NA|TRBV3-1/TRBV3-2|NA|TRBJ1-2
TGTGCCAGCAGCCAAGATCCTTTGACAAGTTATGGCTACACCTTC
CASSQDPLTSYGYTF
>NA|TRBV6-1|NA|TRBJ1-2
TGTGCCAGCAGTGAAGCGGGGGTCCGCTATGGCTACACCTTC
CASSEAGVRYGYTF
>TRBD1|TRBV5-1|NA|TRBJ1-6
TGCGCCAGCAGCAAAACAGGGGGTAATTCACCCCTCCACTTT
CASSKTGGNSPLHF
>NA|TRBV4-2|NA|TRBJ1-2
TGTGCCAGCAGCCAACCTTGGGGGGGGAAGAGCGACTATGGCTACACCTTC
CASSQPWGGKSDYGYTF
>NA|TRBV10-3|NA|TRBJ2-3
TGTGCCATCAGTTTGGACAGCTACACAGATACGCAGTATTTT
CAISLDSYTDTQYF
>NA|TRBV3-1/TRBV3-2|NA|TRBJ1-1
TGTGCCAGCAGCCAAGAGGGGCTGAACACTGAAGCTTTCTTT
CASSQEGLNTEAFF
>TRBD2|TRBV19|NA|TRBJ2-1
TGTGCCAGTAGTCCTGGACTAGCGGGGTCCTACAATGAGCAGTTCTTC
CASSPGLAGSYNEQFF
>TRBD2|TRBV25-1|NA|TRBJ2-1
TGTGCCAGCAGTTCCCCGGGGGTTAGCGGGAGTTTTCACAATGAGCAGTTCTTC
CASSSPGVSGSFHNEQFF
>TRBD1|TRBV9|NA|TRBJ1-1
TGTGCCAGCAGCCAGGGGGTAAACACTGAAGCTTTCTTT
CASSQGVNTEAFF
>NA|TRBV7-9|NA|TRBJ2-5
TGTGCCAGCAGCCCCGGACAGATCCTCCAAGAGACCCAGTACTTC
CASSPGQILQETQYF
>TRBD1|TRBV25-1|NA|TRBJ1-1
TGTGCCAGCAGTGACCTCACGGACAGGGGGAACACTGAAGCTTTCTTT
CASSDLTDRGNTEAFF
>NA|TRBV7-3|NA|TRBJ1-1
TGTGCCAGCAGCTTCCAGAGGGACACTGAAGCTTTCTTT
CASSFQRDTEAFF
>NA|TRBV4-3|NA|TRBJ2-1
TGCGCCAGCAGCCAAGTTATACTAGCATACAGTGAGCAGTTCTTC
CASSQVILAYSEQFF
>NA|TRBV10-2|NA|TRBJ2-2
TGCGCCAGCAGTGATAGTTCCGGGGGATTCACCGGGGAGCTGTTTTTT
CASSDSSGGFTGELFF
>NA|TRBV10-3|NA|TRBJ2-2
TGTGCCCTCGGGACACCGAACACCGGGGAGCTGTTTTTT
CALGTPNTGELFF